Presented here are 8 T cell receptor beta chains from one specimen sequenced in a study of blood T cell repertoires in COVID-19 (dated by TCRdb to about 2020). The library was prepared using the immunoSEQ multiplex PCR assay. TCRdb's version of the immuneACCESS table is confined to in-frame rearrangements and falls short of the full clone set. An unresolved V gene accounts for under half of the shortfall where checked; the remainder is of unknown origin. The sample contains 150,000 to 200,000 clones, approximately 86% of them found a single time. Of the sample, approximately 8% falls within the top ten clones. Sequencing was carried out using peripheral blood. Receptor source: a man aged 55 to 69 with acute or convalescent COVID-19.

The chain employs TRBV5-4 and TRBJ1-6; TRBD1 might be the D (6 bases). Trimming shortened V by 1 base and J by 7 bases, and 9 bases separated the two germline ends. The CDR3 contains 14 residues. Germline V gene lookup returns CDR1 SGHNT and CDR2 YYREEE (reference sequence). In nucleotides, the CDR3 is TGTGCCAGCAGCTTGTTACAGGGAAATTCACCCCTCCACTTT. Its protein is CASSLLQGNSPLHF.

This chain joins TRBV5-1 and TRBJ2-3; D remains unclear. Trimming took off 0 bases at V and 0 bases at J, with 8 bases between the two ends. The CDR3 runs 15 residues. CDR1 SGHRS and CDR2 YFSETQ come from the germline V gene. The CDR3 nucleotides read TGCGCCAGCAGCTTGGATGGCGGTAGCACAGATACGCAGTATTTT. It specifies CASSLDGGSTDTQYF.

This clone was seen just once. The chain links TRBV5-1 to TRBJ1-2, with TRBD1 as a possible D gene (5 bases). The V end was cut by 4 bases, the J end by 13 bases, with 20 bases between. Looked up from germline, CDR1 is SGHRS and CDR2 is YFSETQ. This CDR3 comprises 13 residues. As DNA, the CDR3 is TGCGCCAGCAGCCCGGAGGGGACCGGGCGTTCCACCTTC. Encoded protein: CASSPEGTGRSTF.

V gene TRBV5-4 combines with J gene TRBJ1-1; 9 nucleotides line up with TRBD1. The CDR3 runs to 14 residues. V shed 4 bases, J shed 5 bases, and the junction held 6 bases outside the gene matches. The V gene's germline CDR1 is SGHNT and CDR2 YYREEE (reference sequence). The CDR3 DNA follows: TGTGCCAGCAGCCCGGGACAGGGAGGAACTGAAGCTTTCTTT. This codes for CASSPGQGGTEAFF. The whole variable domain, filled in from reference TRBV5-4 and TRBJ1-1, reads ETGVTQSPTHLIKTRGQQVTLRCSSQSGHNTVSWYQQALGQGPQFIFQYYREEENGRGNFPPRFSGLQFPNYSSELNVNALELDDSALYLCASSPGQGGTEAFFGQGTRLTVV.

The chain couples TRBV25-1 to TRBJ1-1; D is unclear. The V end was cut by 3 bases, the J end by 7 bases, with 15 bases between. Germline values: CDR1 MGHDK, CDR2 SYGVNS. The CDR3 covers 14 residues. The DNA of the CDR3 is TGTGCCAGCAGTGATTTTCACAGATCCGATGAAGCTTTCTTT. Its protein product is CASSDFHRSDEAFF.

The chain recombines TRBV10-1 with TRBJ2-1; 7 bases align to TRBD2. The CDR3 has 15 residues. Germline-derived CDR1 and CDR2 are WNHNN and SYGVQD (reference sequence). The ends lost 1 base at V and 4 bases at J; junction bases unmatched: 4. The CDR3 reads CASSELRELYNEQFF. CDR3 bases: TGCGCCAGCAGTGAGTTGCGGGAGCTTTACAATGAGCAGTTCTTC.

This clone was counted a single time. This rearrangement joins TRBV6-5 to TRBJ2-7; 7 bases are a match to TRBD1. The V gene end was trimmed by 7 bases and the J gene end by 2 bases; junction bases not matched to a gene: 5. Germline CDR1 reads MNHEY; CDR2 reads SVGAGI. The CDR3 consists of 13 residues. CDR3 loop: CASTGTETYEQYF. The CDR3 DNA reads TGTGCCAGCACAGGGACAGAGACCTACGAGCAGTACTTC.

The chain joins TRBV28 to TRBJ2-6, with 8 bases aligning to TRBD1. The CDR3 covers 20 residues. J was trimmed by 1 base and V by 6 bases; bases with no gene match: 17. Per the germline V gene, CDR1 is MDHEN and CDR2 is SYDVKM. The CDR3 here is CASRHNWWSGGGSGANVLTF. The CDR3 coding sequence is TGTGCCAGCAGGCATAATTGGTGGTCAGGGGGCGGTTCTGGGGCCAACGTCCTGACTTTC.